This is a list of T cell receptor beta chains from one sample in a study of blood T cell repertoires in COVID-19. Assay: immunoSEQ multiplex PCR; the TCRdb copy retains only in-frame clones and omits some. Of around 280,000 clones in the sample, roughly 87% are singletons; the top ten hold around 5.8%. Input material: PBMCs or T cells enriched from blood (not recorded which). All receptors derive from a woman between 35 and 50 years old who had recovered from COVID-19. The CDR3 runs from the conserved cysteine through the conserved F or W. Fields, in order: V gene, J gene, D gene, CDR3 DNA, CDR3 protein. The D gene is left open where the match is weak.

>TRBV28|TRBJ2-5|-
TGTGCCAGCAGCCCCCTACAAGAGACCCAGTACTTC
CASSPLQETQYF
>TRBV6-5|TRBJ1-1|-
TGTGCCAGCAGTTGGGGGGTCGGGGGCACTGAAGCTTTCTTT
CASSWGVGGTEAFF
>TRBV5-1|TRBJ1-4|TRBD1
TGCGCCAGCAGCTTGCCGACAGGGGCTAATGAAAAACTGTTTTTT
CASSLPTGANEKLFF
>TRBV24-1|TRBJ1-5|-
TGTGCCACCAGTGACAGCGGGGAGGACTATCAGCCCCAGCATTTT
CATSDSGEDYQPQHF
>TRBV2|TRBJ2-5|TRBD1
TGTGCCAGCAGCCTAGGGACAGTCCAAGAGACCCAGTACTTC
CASSLGTVQETQYF
>TRBV28|TRBJ1-3|-
TGTGCCAGCAGTTTAGGCCGACATCGAATGGGAAACACCATATATTTT
CASSLGRHRMGNTIYF
>TRBV28|TRBJ1-5|TRBD1
TGTGCCAGCAGGGGACAGGAAAATAGCAATCAGCCCCAGCATTTT
CASRGQENSNQPQHF
>TRBV7-6|TRBJ2-5|TRBD2
TGTGCCAGCAGCTTATTCGGGACTAGCGCCCAAGAGACCCAGTACTTC
CASSLFGTSAQETQYF
>TRBV11-2|TRBJ1-6|-
TGTGCCAGCAGCCAACAGGGTGAGGTGCCAAATTCACCCCTCCACTTT
CASSQQGEVPNSPLHF
>TRBV18|TRBJ2-5|TRBD1
TGTGCCAGCTCACCGGGACAGGGAGAGACCCAGTACTTC
CASSPGQGETQYF
>TRBV18|TRBJ2-5|-
TGTGCCAGCTCACCATTAAAGACAGAGATCCAAGAGACCCAGTACTTC
CASSPLKTEIQETQYF
>TRBV3-1/TRBV3-2|TRBJ2-2|TRBD2
TGTGCCAGCAGCCAGGGTGGACTAGCGGAGAACACCGGGGAGCTGTTTTTT
CASSQGGLAENTGELFF
>TRBV6-5|TRBJ1-5|-
TGTGCCAGCAGGGCGGGAGACGGGCCCCAGCATTTT
CASRAGDGPQHF
>TRBV7-2|TRBJ2-5|TRBD2
TGTGCCAGCAGCTCATATCAAATAGCGGGAGCAGGGGAGACCCAGTACTTC
CASSSYQIAGAGETQYF
>TRBV7-6|TRBJ1-4|TRBD1
TGTGCCAGCAGCTTTAGGGGGCAGGGCCGATCGTCTAATGAAAAACTGTTTTTT
CASSFRGQGRSSNEKLFF
>TRBV5-4|TRBJ1-4|TRBD1
TGTGCCAGCAGCTTTCGACAGGGGTCCCTTGCAACTAATGAAAAACTGTTTTTT
CASSFRQGSLATNEKLFF
>TRBV18|TRBJ1-5|-
TGTGCCAGCTCATCCAACTTTCGACAATCGACCCAGCATTTT
CASSSNFRQSTQHF
>TRBV2|TRBJ2-7|-
TGTGCCAGCAGTGGAAACGCTCGGGTTCCTGAAGAGCAGTACTTC
CASSGNARVPEEQYF
>TRBV28|TRBJ2-5|-
TGTGCCAGCAGTTTCGGGGGTGGGGAGACCCAGTACTTC
CASSFGGGETQYF
>TRBV5-1|TRBJ2-7|-
TGCGCCAGCAGCTTTCGACAGTCGAGCTACGAGCAGTACTTC
CASSFRQSSYEQYF
>TRBV20-1|TRBJ2-1|-
TGCAGTGCTAGTGGAGGGATCTCCTACAATGAGCAGTTCTTC
CSASGGISYNEQFF
>TRBV28|TRBJ1-4|TRBD1
TGTGCCAGCAGGCTGACAGGGGTTGAAAAACTGTTTTTT
CASRLTGVEKLFF